The rows below give T cell receptor beta chains drawn from one sample of a study of blood T cell repertoires in COVID-19. Using immunoSEQ multiplex PCR, the repertoire was profiled, and TCRdb retains in-frame clones only, with some absent. The repertoire consists of about 110,000 clones, with 60% to 80% occurring once and the leading ten covering approximately 16%. The sample taken for sequencing was peripheral blood. Receptor source: a woman of 80 years or more with active or convalescent COVID-19. Both conserved end residues are part of each CDR3. D genes are given only for firm matches. The size of a clone is reported for some rows only, either as once, few or many, or as a class for expanded clones.

TRBJ2-7 | . | . | TRBV2 | TGTGCCAGCAGTGATAGAACCGAGCAGTACTTC | CASSDRTEQYF
TRBJ1-5 | few | TRBD1 | TRBV28 | TGTGCCAGCAGTTTAAGACAGGGAGTCAGCAATCAGCCCCAGCATTTT | CASSLRQGVSNQPQHF
TRBJ2-7 | . | . | TRBV7-9 | TGTGCCAGCAGCTTTTTTTCGGGTTCTAATTCCTATTCCTACGAGCAGTACTTC | CASSFFSGSNSYSYEQYF
TRBJ1-2 | . | . | TRBV7-2 | TGTGCCAGCAGCCAGGAACAGGTTACCTATGGCTACACCTTC | CASSQEQVTYGYTF
TRBJ2-1 | . | TRBD2 | TRBV7-2 | TGTGCCAGCACCTTAGCGGGAGGGCCGTGGAATGAGCAGTTCTTC | CASTLAGGPWNEQFF
TRBJ1-2 | . | TRBD1 | TRBV28 | TGTGCCAGCCACAGGGGTTATAACTATGGCTACACCTTC | CASHRGYNYGYTF
TRBJ2-7 | few | . | TRBV18 | TGTGCCAGCTCACCTCTGAGGTATAGCTCCTACGAGCAGTACTTC | CASSPLRYSSYEQYF
TRBJ1-6 | few | TRBD1 | TRBV10-3 | TGTGCCATCACCCCGGGACAGGATAATTCACCCCTCCACTTT | CAITPGQDNSPLHF
TRBJ2-5 | . | . | TRBV20-1 | TGCAGTGCTAGTACAAGGGGGCAAGAGACCCAGTACTTC | CSASTRGQETQYF
TRBJ2-2 | . | . | TRBV25-1 | TGTGCCAGCAGTCCGCCGGGGGTTACCGGGGAGCTGTTTTTT | CASSPPGVTGELFF
TRBJ2-5 | . | TRBD1 | TRBV19 | TGTGCCAGTAGTATGGCAGGGGGCGCAGAGACCCAGTACTTC | CASSMAGGAETQYF
TRBJ2-5 | . | TRBD2 | TRBV30 | TGTGCCTGGACGTGGGGGACTAGCGGAACCGGGGAGACCCAGTACTTC | CAWTWGTSGTGETQYF
TRBJ2-5 | . | . | TRBV28 | TGTGCCAGCAGGTGGGGGACAAAAGAGACCCAGTACTTC | CASRWGTKETQYF
TRBJ1-1 | . | . | TRBV29-1 | TGCAGCGCCATGCAACAGTCAATGAACACTGAAGCTTTCTTT | CSAMQQSMNTEAFF
TRBJ1-5 | once | . | TRBV18 | TGTGCCAGCTCATCACAACAGAATCAGCCCCAGCATTTT | CASSSQQNQPQHF
TRBJ2-2 | . | . | TRBV5-6 | TGTGCCAGCAGCTTGGCGGGCGGGACGAACACCGGGGAGCTGTTTTTT | CASSLAGGTNTGELFF
TRBJ2-5 | . | TRBD1 | TRBV28 | TGTGCCAGCAAGAGGGGGCCCCAAGAGACCCAGTACTTC | CASKRGPQETQYF
TRBJ1-1 | . | . | TRBV7-8 | TGTGCCAGCAGCTGGGGACGAGGACAGATATACACTGAAGCTTTCTTT | CASSWGRGQIYTEAFF
TRBJ1-1 | . | TRBD1 | TRBV9 | TGTGCCAGCAGCGTAGGTGGGACAGGGGTCATGAACACTGAAGCTTTCTTT | CASSVGGTGVMNTEAFF
TRBJ2-5 | . | TRBD2 | TRBV7-2 | TGTGCCAGCAGCCCGCAGCTAGCGGGAGGGCCGGACCAGACCCAGTACTTC | CASSPQLAGGPDQTQYF